The rows below give T cell receptor beta chains drawn from one sample of a study of blood T cell repertoires in COVID-19. Sequenced by immunoSEQ multiplex PCR; TCRdb stores in-frame clones only, minus some. The sample includes about 160,000 clones, more than 75% of them seen just once. Sequenced sample: peripheral blood. The receptors shown here come from a woman aged 70-85 years with COVID-19, enrolled during active disease. CDR3s leave out the opening cysteine and the closing phenylalanine or tryptophan. The order of the fields is V gene, J gene, CDR3 protein.

TRBV30	TRBJ1-1	AWSAQGAGEAF
TRBV11-2	TRBJ2-5	ASSSPGGFETQY
TRBV5-4	TRBJ2-6	ASSRTSGRADGANVLT
TRBV10-3	TRBJ1-6	AISDSGQGLSYNSPLH
TRBV28	TRBJ1-5	ASSLVSGGDQPQH
TRBV2	TRBJ1-2	ASRDTGFWVNNYGYT
TRBV3-1/TRBV3-2	TRBJ1-6	ASSSYNSPLH
TRBV7-3	TRBJ2-1	ASSLQGATLNEQF
TRBV2	TRBJ1-1	ASHSQGYTEAF
TRBV4-1	TRBJ1-1	ASTTLRGVGTEAF
TRBV7-2	TRBJ1-5	ASSKPGDLGQPQH
TRBV4-1	TRBJ1-2	ASSQGPRQGGYYGYT
TRBV7-2	TRBJ1-1	APQVMNTEAF
TRBV3-1/TRBV3-2	TRBJ2-7	ASSQASGGAYEQY
TRBV19	TRBJ2-1	ASTIGGGGHNEQF
TRBV19	TRBJ1-1	ASSISRQGNTEAF
TRBV28	TRBJ1-5	ASSLYEGQGRQPQH
TRBV9	TRBJ2-3	ASSVGGGADTQY
TRBV14	TRBJ1-2	ASRGTANYGYT
TRBV5-1	TRBJ1-1	ASSWVAGGTEAF
TRBV10-1	TRBJ2-1	ASSQTDMGLNEQF
TRBV28	TRBJ1-3	ASTGLRVGNTIY
TRBV9	TRBJ1-2	ASSLSGQGVYGYT
TRBV12-5	TRBJ2-5	ASGSGTSGGAETQY
TRBV6-9	TRBJ1-1	ASSYQTVEAF
TRBV5-1	TRBJ2-3	ASSLGQLSTDTQY
TRBV2	TRBJ2-1	ASSEPTSGGAGEQF
TRBV5-1	TRBJ2-7	ASSLFPSQAYEQY
TRBV30	TRBJ1-6	AWTQTGVFSPLH
TRBV3-1/TRBV3-2	TRBJ2-1	ASSQGLAGLLEQF
TRBV28	TRBJ1-2	ASSPGANNYGYT
TRBV7-2	TRBJ2-5	ASSLSDSGETQY
TRBV9	TRBJ1-6	ASSVAGQPLH
TRBV3-1/TRBV3-2	TRBJ1-6	ASSQWDRDNSPLH
TRBV9	TRBJ1-1	ASSPQTGLAF
TRBV19	TRBJ1-2	ASSGTGPQGYT
TRBV7-2	TRBJ1-1	ASSFTRQTASEAF
TRBV18	TRBJ1-2	ASSLGQAGGYT
TRBV28	TRBJ1-4	ASVGQGNNEKLF
TRBV19	TRBJ1-2	ASSMGTGEGYT
TRBV5-1	TRBJ2-7	ASSLISSYEQY
TRBV18	TRBJ1-2	ASSPPSRVRGDGYT
TRBV3-1/TRBV3-2	TRBJ2-5	ASGDRAQETQY
TRBV2	TRBJ2-1	ASSLAGISYNEQF
TRBV5-1	TRBJ1-1	ASSLGLNTEAF
TRBV4-1	TRBJ2-7	ASSLQQAGDYYEQY
TRBV28	TRBJ1-1	ASTLGDFSNTEAF
TRBV5-1	TRBJ1-1	ASRVTGDTEAF
TRBV11-3	TRBJ1-1	ASSRAQGGEAF
TRBV7-8	TRBJ1-2	ASSLGGDRGGYT
TRBV5-6	TRBJ2-3	ASSFPGTGRNTQY
TRBV28	TRBJ1-1	ASSPAGTGGWLRTEAF
TRBV6-5	TRBJ1-1	AASGGREAF
TRBV20-1	TRBJ1-1	SATGNTEAF
TRBV11-2	TRBJ2-7	ASSTTSGPYEQY
TRBV5-1	TRBJ1-6	ASRRTGTDNNSPLH
TRBV6-6	TRBJ2-1	ASSYGTGRYYNEQF